This note documents a single TCR beta chain sequence. These data belong to a study of T cell changes during pregnancy in multiple sclerosis. Sequencing used immunoSEQ multiplex PCR; TCRdb keeps in-frame clones, though not all of them. Counted here are about 80,000 clones, 85% to 95% occurring once; the ten biggest clones make up 0.21%. The CDR3 sequence is 18 residues long. V shed 2 bases and J 5 bases; nucleotides not matched to a gene: 19. The germline gives CDR1 GTSNPN, CDR2 SVGIG (reference sequence). The V call is TRBV30, the J call TRBJ2-5, with 8 positions matching TRBD1. Specimen: CD4+ T cells from peripheral blood mononuclear cells, collected before pregnancy. The sequence was obtained from a female donor with multiple sclerosis, enrolled in a pregnancy study. CDR3 sequence (DNA): TGTGCCTGGAGTCCCCGGACAGGGTCGGGTTGGGTGCAGGAGACCCAGTACTTC. As protein: CAWSPRTGSGWVQETQYF.